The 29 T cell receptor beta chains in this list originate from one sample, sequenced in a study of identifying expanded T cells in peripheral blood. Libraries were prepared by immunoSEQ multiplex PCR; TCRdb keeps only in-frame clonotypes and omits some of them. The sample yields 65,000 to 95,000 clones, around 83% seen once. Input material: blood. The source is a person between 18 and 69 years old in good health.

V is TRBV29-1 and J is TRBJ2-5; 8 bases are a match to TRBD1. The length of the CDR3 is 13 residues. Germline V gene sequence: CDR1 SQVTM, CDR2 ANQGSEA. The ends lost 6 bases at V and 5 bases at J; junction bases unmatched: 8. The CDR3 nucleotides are TGCAGCGTGACCCGGACAGGGTCGGAGACCCAGTACTTC. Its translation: CSVTRTGSETQYF.

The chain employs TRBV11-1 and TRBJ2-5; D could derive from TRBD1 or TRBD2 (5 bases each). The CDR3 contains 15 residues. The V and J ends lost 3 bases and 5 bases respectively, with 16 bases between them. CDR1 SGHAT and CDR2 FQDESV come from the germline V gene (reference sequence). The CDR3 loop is CASSFGRGVGETQYF. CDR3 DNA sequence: TGTGCCAGCAGCTTCGGACGGGGCGTTGGGGAGACCCAGTACTTC.

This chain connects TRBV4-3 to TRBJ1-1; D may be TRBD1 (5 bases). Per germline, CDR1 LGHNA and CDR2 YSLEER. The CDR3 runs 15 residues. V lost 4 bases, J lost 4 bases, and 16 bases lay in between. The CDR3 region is CASSLQGGLTTEAFF. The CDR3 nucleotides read TGCGCCAGCAGCCTTCAGGGTGGGCTGACCACTGAAGCTTTCTTT.

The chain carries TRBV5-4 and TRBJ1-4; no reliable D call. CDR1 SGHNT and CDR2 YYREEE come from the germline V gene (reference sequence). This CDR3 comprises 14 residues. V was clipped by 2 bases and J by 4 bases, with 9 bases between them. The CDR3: CASSFAGVNEKLFF. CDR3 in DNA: TGTGCCAGCAGCTTCGCGGGAGTTAATGAAAAACTGTTTTTT.

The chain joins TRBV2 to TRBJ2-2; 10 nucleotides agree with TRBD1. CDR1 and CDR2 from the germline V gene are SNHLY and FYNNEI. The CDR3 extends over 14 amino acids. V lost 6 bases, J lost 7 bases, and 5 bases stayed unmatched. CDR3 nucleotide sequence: TGTGCCAGCAGCCGGGACAGGGGAGACGGGGAGCTGTTTTTT. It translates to CASSRDRGDGELFF.

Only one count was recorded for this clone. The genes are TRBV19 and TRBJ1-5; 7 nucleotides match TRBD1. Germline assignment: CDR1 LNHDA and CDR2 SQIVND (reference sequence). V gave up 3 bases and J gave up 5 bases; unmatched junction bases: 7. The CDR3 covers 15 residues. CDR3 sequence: CASSIQVTGDQPQHF. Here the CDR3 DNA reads TGTGCCAGTAGTATCCAGGTAACAGGGGATCAGCCCCAGCATTTT.

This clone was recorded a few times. The CDR3 protein is CASSGGQGIDTQYF. CDR3 bases: TGTGCCAGCAGCGGCGGACAGGGCATAGATACGCAGTATTTT. The gene calls are TRBV9 and TRBJ2-3; TRBD1 matches at 8 bases. Germline values: CDR1 SGDLS, CDR2 YYNGEE. The CDR3 has 14 amino acids. V lost 3 bases and J lost 5; bases outside the gene matches: 5.

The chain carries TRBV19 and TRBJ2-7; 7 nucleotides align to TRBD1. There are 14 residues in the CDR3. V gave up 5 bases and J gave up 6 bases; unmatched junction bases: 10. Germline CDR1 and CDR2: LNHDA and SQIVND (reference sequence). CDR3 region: CASSLSTGLAEQYF. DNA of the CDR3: TGTGCCAGTAGTCTCTCGACAGGGTTGGCCGAGCAGTACTTC.

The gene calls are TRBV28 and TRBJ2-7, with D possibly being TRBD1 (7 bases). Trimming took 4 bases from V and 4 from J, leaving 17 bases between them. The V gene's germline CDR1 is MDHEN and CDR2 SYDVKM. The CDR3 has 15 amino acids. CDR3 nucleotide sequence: TGTGCCAGCAGTTCCCTGAGGCAGGGGGGTTACGAGCAGTACTTC. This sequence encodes CASSSLRQGGYEQYF.

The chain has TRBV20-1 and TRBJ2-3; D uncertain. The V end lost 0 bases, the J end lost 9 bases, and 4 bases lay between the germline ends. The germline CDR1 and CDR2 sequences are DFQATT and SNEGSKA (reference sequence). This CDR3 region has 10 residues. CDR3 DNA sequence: TGCAGTGCTAGAGAGGACACGCAGTATTTT. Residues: CSAREDTQYF.

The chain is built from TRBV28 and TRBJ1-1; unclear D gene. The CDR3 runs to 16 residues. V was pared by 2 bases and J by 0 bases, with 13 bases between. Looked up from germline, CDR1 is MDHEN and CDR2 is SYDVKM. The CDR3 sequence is CASSLRPYSMNTEAFF. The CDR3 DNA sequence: TGTGCCAGCAGTTTACGACCCTACAGTATGAACACTGAAGCTTTCTTT.

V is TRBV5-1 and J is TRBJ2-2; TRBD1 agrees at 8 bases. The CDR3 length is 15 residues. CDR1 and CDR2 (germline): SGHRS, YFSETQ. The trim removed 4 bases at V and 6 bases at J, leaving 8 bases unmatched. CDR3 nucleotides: TGCGCCAGCAGCGCAAACGGACAGGGTGCCGGGGAGCTGTTTTTT. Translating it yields CASSANGQGAGELFF.

CDR3 nucleotides: TGCGCCAGCAGCTTGGGGAGCAGGGGGCCAGGGGCAGATACGCAGTATTTT. Translating it yields CASSLGSRGPGADTQYF. This chain links TRBV5-1 with TRBJ2-3, with 8 nucleotides matching TRBD1. Trimming cost V 0 bases and J 4 bases; bases outside gene matches: 10. Germline assignment: CDR1 SGHRS and CDR2 YFSETQ. The CDR3 spans 17 residues. Together with reference TRBV5-1 and TRBJ2-3, the CDR3 gives the full variable domain: KAGVTQTPRYLIKTRGQQVTLSCSPISGHRSVSWYQQTPGQGLQFLFEYFSETQRNKGNFPGRFSGRQFSNSRSEMNVSTLELGDSALYLCASSLGSRGPGADTQYFGPGTRLTVL.

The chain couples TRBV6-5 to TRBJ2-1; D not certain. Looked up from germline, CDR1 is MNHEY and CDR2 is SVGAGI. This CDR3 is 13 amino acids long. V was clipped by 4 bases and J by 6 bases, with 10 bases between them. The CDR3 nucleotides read TGTGCCAGCAGTTCAGAAGCTCGCAATGAGCAGTTCTTC. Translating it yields CASSSEARNEQFF.

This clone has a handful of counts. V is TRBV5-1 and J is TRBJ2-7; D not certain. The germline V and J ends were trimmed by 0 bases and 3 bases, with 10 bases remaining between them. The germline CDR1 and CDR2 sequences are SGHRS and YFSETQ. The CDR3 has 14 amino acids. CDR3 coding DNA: TGCGCCAGCAGCTTGGGGCGTGGGGTCTACGAGCAGTACTTC. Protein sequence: CASSLGRGVYEQYF.

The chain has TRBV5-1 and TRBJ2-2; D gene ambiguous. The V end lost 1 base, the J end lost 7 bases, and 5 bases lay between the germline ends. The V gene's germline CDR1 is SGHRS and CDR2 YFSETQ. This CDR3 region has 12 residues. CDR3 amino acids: CASSLSRGELFF. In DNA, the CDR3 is TGCGCCAGCAGCTTGAGTCGCGGGGAGCTGTTTTTT.

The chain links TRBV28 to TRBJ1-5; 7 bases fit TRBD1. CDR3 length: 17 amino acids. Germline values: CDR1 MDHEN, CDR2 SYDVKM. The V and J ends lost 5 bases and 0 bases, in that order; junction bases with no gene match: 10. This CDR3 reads CASSLGTTGDSNQPQHF. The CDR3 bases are TGTGCCAGCAGTCTTGGGACAACAGGGGATAGCAATCAGCCCCAGCATTTT.

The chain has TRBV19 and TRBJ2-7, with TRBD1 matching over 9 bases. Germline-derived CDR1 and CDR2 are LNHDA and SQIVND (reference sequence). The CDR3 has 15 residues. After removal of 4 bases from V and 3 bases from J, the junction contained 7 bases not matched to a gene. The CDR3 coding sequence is TGTGCCAGTAGTACAGGGGACAGGGAGATCTACGAGCAGTACTTC. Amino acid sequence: CASSTGDREIYEQYF.

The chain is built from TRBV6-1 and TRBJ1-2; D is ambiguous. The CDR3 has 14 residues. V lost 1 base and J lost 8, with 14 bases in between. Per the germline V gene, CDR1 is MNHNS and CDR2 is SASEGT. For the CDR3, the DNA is TGTGCCAGCAGTGAAGGAACACCTAGTGAGGGCTACACCTTC. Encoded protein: CASSEGTPSEGYTF.

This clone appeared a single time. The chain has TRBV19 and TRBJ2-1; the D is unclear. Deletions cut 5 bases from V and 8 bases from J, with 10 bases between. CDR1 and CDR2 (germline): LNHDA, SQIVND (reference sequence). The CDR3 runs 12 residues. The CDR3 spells CASSSPRHEQFF. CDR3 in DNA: TGTGCCAGTAGTTCCCCGAGGCATGAGCAGTTCTTC.

The CDR3 region has the DNA TGTGCCAGTAGTGTGTCTAGCGGGCCGTACAATGAGCAGTTCTTC. Protein product: CASSVSSGPYNEQFF. This chain connects TRBV19 to TRBJ2-1, with 8 bases fitting TRBD2. This CDR3 is built from 15 residues. Unmatched junction bases numbered 7, after V lost 5 bases and J lost 4 bases. Germline lookup yields CDR1 LNHDA and CDR2 SQIVND (reference sequence).

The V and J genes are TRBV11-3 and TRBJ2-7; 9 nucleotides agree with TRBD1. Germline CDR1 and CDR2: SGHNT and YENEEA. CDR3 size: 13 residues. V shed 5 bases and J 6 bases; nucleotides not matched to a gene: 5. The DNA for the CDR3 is TGTGCCAGCAGCCCGGGGACAGGGACCGAGCAGTACTTC. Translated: CASSPGTGTEQYF.

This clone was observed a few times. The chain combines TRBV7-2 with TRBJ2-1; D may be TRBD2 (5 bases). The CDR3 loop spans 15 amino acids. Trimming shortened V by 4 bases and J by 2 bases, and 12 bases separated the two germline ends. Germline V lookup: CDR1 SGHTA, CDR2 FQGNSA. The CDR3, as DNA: TGTGCCAGCAGCTCGTCGGACGGGGCCTACAATGAGCAGTTCTTC. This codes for CASSSSDGAYNEQFF.

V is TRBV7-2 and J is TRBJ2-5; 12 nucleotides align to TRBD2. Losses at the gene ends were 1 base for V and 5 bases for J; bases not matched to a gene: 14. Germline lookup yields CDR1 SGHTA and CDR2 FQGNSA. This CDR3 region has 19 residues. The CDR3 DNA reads TGTGCCAGCAGCTTAGGGCGACTAGCGGGAGTAGGTTCGGTTGAGACCCAGTACTTC. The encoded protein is CASSLGRLAGVGSVETQYF. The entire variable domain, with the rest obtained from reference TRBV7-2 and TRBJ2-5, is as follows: GAGVSQSPSNKVTEKGKDVELRCDPISGHTALYWYRQSLGQGLEFLIYFQGNSAPDKSGLPSDRFSAERTGGSVSTLTIQRTQQEDSAVYLCASSLGRLAGVGSVETQYFGPGTRLLVL.

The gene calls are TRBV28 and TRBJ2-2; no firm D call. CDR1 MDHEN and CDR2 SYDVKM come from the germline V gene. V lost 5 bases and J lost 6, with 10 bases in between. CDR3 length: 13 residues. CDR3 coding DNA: TGTGCCAGCAGTCCCATTATAGCCGGGGAGCTGTTTTTT. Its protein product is CASSPIIAGELFF.

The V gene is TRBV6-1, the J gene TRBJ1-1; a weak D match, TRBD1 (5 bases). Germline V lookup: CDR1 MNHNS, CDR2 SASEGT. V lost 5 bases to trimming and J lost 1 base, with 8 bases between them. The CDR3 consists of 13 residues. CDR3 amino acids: CASSSTGNTEAFF. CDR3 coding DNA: TGTGCCAGCAGTTCTACAGGGAACACTGAAGCTTTCTTT.

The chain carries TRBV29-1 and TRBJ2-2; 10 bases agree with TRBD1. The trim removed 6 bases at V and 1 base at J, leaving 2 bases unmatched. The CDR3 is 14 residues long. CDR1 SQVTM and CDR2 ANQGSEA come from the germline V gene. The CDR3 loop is CSVWDRGNTGELFF. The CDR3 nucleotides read TGCAGCGTATGGGACAGGGGGAACACCGGGGAGCTGTTTTTT.

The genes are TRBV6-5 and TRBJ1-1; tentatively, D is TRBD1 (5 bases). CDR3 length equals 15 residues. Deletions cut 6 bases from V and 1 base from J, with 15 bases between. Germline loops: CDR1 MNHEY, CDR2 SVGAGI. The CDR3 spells CASRPRRGQNTEAFF. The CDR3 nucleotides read TGTGCCAGCAGACCCCGACGCGGACAGAACACTGAAGCTTTCTTT.

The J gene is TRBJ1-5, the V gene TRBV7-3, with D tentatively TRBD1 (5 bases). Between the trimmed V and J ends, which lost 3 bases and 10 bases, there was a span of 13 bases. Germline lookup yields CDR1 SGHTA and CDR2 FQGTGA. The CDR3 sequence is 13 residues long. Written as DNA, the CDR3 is TGTGCCAGCAGCTTGACGAAGGGGTCTCCCCAGCATTTT. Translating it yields CASSLTKGSPQHF. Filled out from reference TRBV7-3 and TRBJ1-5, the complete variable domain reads GAGVSQTPSNKVTEKGKYVELRCDPISGHTALYWYRQSLGQGPEFLIYFQGTGAADDSGLPNDRFFAVRPEGSVSTLKIQRTERGDSAVYLCASSLTKGSPQHFGDGTRLSIL.